These 13 T cell receptor beta chains were all obtained from the same sample, sequenced in a study of shared clonotypes between healthy human individuals. Measured with immunoSEQ multiplex PCR; TCRdb has only the in-frame clones, and not every one. The table includes over a million clones, about 77% detected once. Specimen: memory CD4+ T cells sorted from blood. Subset specified: CD45RA-negative fraction. The receptor source for this set is a man younger than 30 in good health.

The chain employs TRBV18 and TRBJ2-7, with D tentatively TRBD1 or TRBD2 (5 bases each). This CDR3 region has 13 residues. V lost 4 bases and J lost 1, with 8 bases in between. Germline CDR1 reads KGHSH; CDR2 reads LQKENI. The DNA of the CDR3 is TGTGCCAGCTCACGGGACGGTTCCTACGAGCAGTACTTC. Protein: CASSRDGSYEQYF.

V is TRBV6-6 and J is TRBJ2-3; 12 nucleotides align to TRBD1. Germline values: CDR1 MNHNY, CDR2 SVGAGI (reference sequence). This CDR3 region has 14 residues. V lost 6 bases to trimming and J lost 4 bases; unmatched junction nucleotides: 2. CDR3 in DNA: TGTGCCAGCAGCCGGGACAGGGGGCCAGATACGCAGTATTTT. It encodes CASSRDRGPDTQYF.

This clone showed up just a few times. The gene calls are TRBV4-3 and TRBJ1-1; D may be TRBD1 (5 bases). CDR1 LGHNA and CDR2 YSLEER come from the germline V gene. Trimming took 0 bases from V and 4 from J, leaving 9 bases between them. The CDR3 contains 14 residues. Here the CDR3 DNA reads TGCGCCAGCAGCCAAGATACTAGGGGCACTGAAGCTTTCTTT. This translates into CASSQDTRGTEAFF.

The rearrangement links TRBV10-1 to TRBJ1-1; no firm D call. Looked up from germline, CDR1 is WNHNN and CDR2 is SYGVQD (reference sequence). The CDR3 is made up of 15 amino acids. With 0 bases removed from V and 1 base from J, the gap between germline ends came to 9 bases. The CDR3 DNA reads TGCGCCAGCAGTGAGTCTGCCCTGGGGAACACTGAAGCTTTCTTT. Amino acid sequence: CASSESALGNTEAFF.

The chain employs TRBV5-4 and TRBJ2-7, with 11 bases lining up with TRBD1. The germline CDR1 and CDR2 sequences are SGHNT and YYREEE (reference sequence). CDR3 size: 16 residues. Trimming removed 4 bases from V and 5 bases from J; junction bases left unmatched: 11. CDR3: CASSDGGQGATNEQYF. The CDR3 bases are TGTGCCAGCAGCGACGGAGGACAGGGGGCAACGAACGAGCAGTACTTC.

The chain carries TRBV7-3 and TRBJ1-2, with D possibly being TRBD1 (5 bases). V lost 2 bases and J 4 bases, leaving 8 bases between the germline ends. The CDR3 is 13 amino acids. Germline V CDR1 and CDR2: SGHTA, FQGTGA. CDR3 sequence: CASSLGAFYGYTF. The DNA for the CDR3 is TGTGCCAGCAGCTTAGGGGCCTTCTATGGCTACACCTTC. The variable domain in full, completed from reference TRBV7-3 and TRBJ1-2, reads GAGVSQTPSNKVTEKGKYVELRCDPISGHTALYWYRQSLGQGPEFLIYFQGTGAADDSGLPNDRFFAVRPEGSVSTLKIQRTERGDSAVYLCASSLGAFYGYTFGSGTRLTVV.

Regarding this clone: Other DNA sequences in the sample encode the same CDR3. The V gene is TRBV5-1, the J gene TRBJ2-1; 8 bases map to TRBD2. The CDR3 is made up of 15 amino acids. In germline, CDR1 is SGHRS, CDR2 YFSETQ. Trimming removed 3 bases from V and 0 bases from J; junction bases left unmatched: 2. CDR3 coding DNA: TGCGCCAGCAGCTCGAGCGGGAGCTCCTACAATGAGCAGTTCTTC. Amino acids: CASSSSGSSYNEQFF. Looking up the rest from reference TRBV5-1 and TRBJ2-1 gives the full variable domain: KAGVTQTPRYLIKTRGQQVTLSCSPISGHRSVSWYQQTPGQGLQFLFEYFSETQRNKGNFPGRFSGRQFSNSRSEMNVSTLELGDSALYLCASSSSGSSYNEQFFGPGTRLTVL.

In the case of this clone: Distinct nucleotide sequences in the sample also encode this CDR3. The genes are TRBV2 and TRBJ2-7; D unresolved. Trimming cost V 3 bases and J 4 bases, with 4 bases left between them. The CDR3 extends over 11 amino acids. The germline V gene has CDR1 SNHLY and CDR2 FYNNEI. Here the CDR3 reads CASSEEYEQYF. The DNA of the CDR3 is TGTGCCAGCAGTGAGGAATACGAGCAGTACTTC.

This clone has only a few counts. The chain carries TRBV6-1 and TRBJ1-6, with D possibly matching TRBD1 (6 bases). V lost 8 bases, J lost 6 bases, and 14 bases lay in between. In germline, CDR1 is MNHNS, CDR2 SASEGT. CDR3 length: 14 residues. The CDR3 nucleotides are TGTGCCAGCGTGGCCGGGGGCCCTAATTCACCCCTCCACTTT. Amino acids: CASVAGGPNSPLHF.

The chain is built from TRBV28 and TRBJ1-2; 12 positions match TRBD1. Germline loops: CDR1 MDHEN, CDR2 SYDVKM. V trimming: 2 bases; J trimming: 2 bases; junction bases outside the gene matches: 9. This CDR3 is 18 amino acids long. The CDR3 protein is CASSLPGTGGEGNYGYTF. In DNA, the CDR3 is TGTGCCAGCAGTTTACCCGGGACAGGGGGCGAGGGGAACTATGGCTACACCTTC.

The genes are TRBV13 and TRBJ1-1, with D maybe TRBD1 (6 bases). Deletions cut 5 bases from V and 4 bases from J, with 17 bases between. The CDR3 consists of 15 residues. Germline V gene data show CDR1 as PRHDT and CDR2 as FYEKMQ (reference sequence). In DNA form, the CDR3 reads TGTGCCAGCAGCCCGTACCGAGGGGGGTTCACTGAAGCTTTCTTT. Translating gives CASSPYRGGFTEAFF.

The chain employs TRBV5-6 and TRBJ2-3; D not resolved. Trimming took 0 bases from V and 6 from J, leaving 8 bases between them. This CDR3 comprises 13 residues. CDR1 is SGHDT and CDR2 is YYEEEE in the germline V gene. The chain's CDR3 is CASSLDGPDTQYF. The DNA for the CDR3 is TGTGCCAGCAGCTTGGACGGTCCCGATACGCAGTATTTT.

Note on this clone: The same CDR3 also results from other DNA sequences found in this sample. The chain joins TRBV6-1 to TRBJ2-2, with D possibly TRBD1 on 5 matching bases. The length of the CDR3 is 15 residues. Trimming removed 4 bases from V and 2 bases from J, with 11 bases in between. Germline V gives CDR1 MNHNS, CDR2 SASEGT. Here the CDR3 DNA reads TGTGCCAGCAGTGGAGGAGACAGAAACACCGGGGAGCTGTTTTTT. Amino acids: CASSGGDRNTGELFF.